Below are 2 T cell receptor beta chains sequenced from a single sample in a study of T cell changes during pregnancy in multiple sclerosis. Method: immunoSEQ multiplex PCR; TCRdb's copy keeps in-frame clones and lacks some. The table includes tens of thousands of clones, roughly nine tenths detected once. This material consisted of peripheral blood, taken in the first trimester of pregnancy. Receptors were obtained from a female donor in good health, enrolled as a control in a pregnancy study.

This rearrangement joins TRBV11-2 to TRBJ2-7; tentative D call: TRBD1 (5 bases). Germline values: CDR1 SGHAT, CDR2 FQNNGV. The CDR3 covers 14 residues. Trimming left V 5 bases short and J 2 bases short, with 13 bases between. The CDR3 is CASSAGQLTYEQYF. CDR3 coding DNA: TGTGCCAGCAGCGCCGGACAATTAACCTACGAGCAGTACTTC.

CDR3 sequence reads: CASSNPSGGSHEQYF. For the CDR3, the DNA is TGTGCCAGCAGTAATCCTAGCGGGGGATCCCACGAGCAGTACTTC. The chain uses TRBV6-5 and TRBJ2-7; 10 bases fit TRBD2. This CDR3 comprises 15 residues. Germline lookup yields CDR1 MNHEY and CDR2 SVGAGI. V lost 5 bases to trimming and J lost 5 bases; unmatched junction nucleotides: 9.